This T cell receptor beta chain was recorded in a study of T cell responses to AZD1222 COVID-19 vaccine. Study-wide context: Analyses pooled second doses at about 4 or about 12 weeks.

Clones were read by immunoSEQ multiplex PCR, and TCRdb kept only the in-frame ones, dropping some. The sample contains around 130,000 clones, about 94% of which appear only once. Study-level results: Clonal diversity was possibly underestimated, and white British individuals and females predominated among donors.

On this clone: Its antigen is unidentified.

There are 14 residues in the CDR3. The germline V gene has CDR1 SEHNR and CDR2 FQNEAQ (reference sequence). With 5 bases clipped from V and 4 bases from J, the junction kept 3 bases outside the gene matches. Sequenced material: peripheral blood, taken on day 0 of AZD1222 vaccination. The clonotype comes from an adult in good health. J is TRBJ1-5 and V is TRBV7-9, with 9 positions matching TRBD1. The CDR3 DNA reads TGTGCCAGCAGCCCACAGGGGGCTAATCAGCCCCAGCATTTT. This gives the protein CASSPQGANQPQHF.